This T cell receptor (beta chain) was captured by sequencing in a study of cytomegalovirus exposure and HLA in healthy donors. PCR amplification relied on 60 Vbeta primers (plus 13 Jbeta primers). Profiled with immunoSEQ multiplex PCR; TCRdb holds only in-frame clones, not every one. Among 150,000 or so clones, roughly 84% were seen once, and the ten largest hold roughly 1%. Sequencing was done on a sample of PBMCs. The sequence came from a man aged 30-40 years in good health and CMV-seronegative.

The CDR3 region has the DNA TGTGCCAGCAGCTTAAGGCATGTCGATGAGCAGTTCTTC. It codes for CASSLRHVDEQFF. The chain uses TRBV7-3 and TRBJ2-1; D uncertain. CDR1 and CDR2 from the germline V gene are SGHTA and FQGTGA. V was cut by 1 base and J by 8 bases, with 9 bases left in between. This CDR3 has 13 amino acids.